The 22 T cell receptor beta chains below all came from one sample that was sequenced in a study of T cells in narcolepsy. Assay: immunoSEQ multiplex PCR; the TCRdb copy retains only in-frame clones and omits some. The table shows some 32,000 clones, with around 80% occurring only once. The source material was CD45RA- memory CD4+ T cells from PBMCs. These receptors were collected from a human donor with narcolepsy.

Only one count was recorded for this clone. The chain joins TRBV2 to TRBJ1-2; 9 bases match TRBD1. The V gene's germline CDR1 is SNHLY and CDR2 FYNNEI. The V and J ends lost 7 bases and 4 bases, in that order; junction bases with no gene match: 16. CDR3 length: 17 amino acids. The CDR3 loop reads CASTKGGQGYNGYGYTF. As DNA, the CDR3 is TGTGCCAGCACCAAGGGGGGACAGGGCTATAACGGCTATGGCTACACCTTC.

The CDR3 nucleotides are TGTGCCAGCAGCCAGAGGACAGATTATGGCTACACCTTC. Translation gives CASSQRTDYGYTF. The rearrangement uses TRBV4-2 and TRBJ1-2; possibly TRBD1 for D (6 bases). Trimming left V 3 bases short and J 5 bases short, with 10 bases between. CDR1 is LGHNA, CDR2 YNFKEQ, per germline. This CDR3 region has 13 residues.

This clone was recorded only once. This rearrangement joins TRBV5-1 to TRBJ2-3; TRBD2 might be the D (5 bases). Per germline, CDR1 SGHRS and CDR2 YFSETQ. The CDR3 runs 15 residues. Trimming stripped 0 bases from V and 2 bases from J, with 10 bases between. CDR3 region: CASSLDGKYTDTQYF. For the CDR3, the DNA is TGCGCCAGCAGCTTGGACGGGAAGTACACAGATACGCAGTATTTT.

The V call is TRBV11-3, the J call TRBJ1-1; D perhaps matches TRBD1 (5 bases). V dropped 0 bases and J dropped 1 base, with 15 bases sitting between them. There are 17 residues in the CDR3. CDR1 is SGHNT and CDR2 is YENEEA in the germline V gene. The CDR3 sequence is CASSLEGGGGPNTEAFF. CDR3 nucleotides: TGTGCCAGCAGCTTAGAGGGCGGCGGGGGACCGAACACTGAAGCTTTCTTT.

Only one count was recorded for this clone. The J gene is TRBJ2-3, the V gene TRBV18, with D unclear. The V gene's germline CDR1 is KGHSH and CDR2 LQKENI. The CDR3 consists of 12 residues. Trimming stripped 3 bases from V and 4 bases from J, with 5 bases between. CDR3 in DNA: TGTGCCAGCTCACCGGCTGCAGATACGCAGTATTTT. Amino acids: CASSPAADTQYF. The full variable domain, rest sourced from reference TRBV18 and TRBJ2-3, is NAGVMQNPRHLVRRRGQEARLRCSPMKGHSHVYWYRQLPEEGLKFMVYLQKENIIDESGMPKERFSAEFPKEGPSILRIQQVVRGDSAAYFCASSPAADTQYFGPGTRLTVL.

This chain connects TRBV20-1 to TRBJ2-5; the D is unclear. This CDR3 is 10 amino acids long. The V and J ends lost 5 bases and 5 bases respectively, with 6 bases between them. Germline loops: CDR1 DFQATT, CDR2 SNEGSKA (reference sequence). DNA for the CDR3: TGCAGTGCTTCCGGGGAGACCCAGTACTTC. Its translation is CSASGETQYF.

The V call is TRBV6-1, the J call TRBJ1-1, with D tentatively TRBD1 (6 bases). The CDR3 has 14 amino acids. Germline CDR1 MNHNS, CDR2 SASEGT. Deletions cut 4 bases from V and 11 bases from J, with 20 bases between. The DNA for the CDR3 is TGTGCCAGCAGTGCAAATGCCAAGGGGGTCGAGGCTTTCTTT. Encoded protein: CASSANAKGVEAFF.

The chain carries TRBV2 and TRBJ1-1; no firm D call. The germline V and J ends were trimmed by 3 bases and 5 bases, with 4 bases remaining between them. Germline V lookup: CDR1 SNHLY, CDR2 FYNNEI. This CDR3 spans 11 amino acids. The CDR3 sequence: CASSERTEAFF. The DNA for the CDR3 is TGTGCCAGCAGTGAGAGGACTGAAGCTTTCTTT. The whole variable domain, filled in from reference TRBV2 and TRBJ1-1, reads EPEVTQTPSHQVTQMGQEVILRCVPISNHLYFYWYRQILGQKVEFLVSFYNNEISEKSEIFDDQFSVERPDGSNFTLKIRSTKLEDSAMYFCASSERTEAFFGQGTRLTVV.

The chain combines TRBV5-6 with TRBJ1-2, with 9 bases lining up with TRBD1. This CDR3 region has 12 residues. CDR1 is SGHDT, CDR2 YYEEEE, per germline. The DNA for the CDR3 is TGTGCTAGCGTATACAGGGGGCTGGGCTACACCTTC. Amino acids: CASVYRGLGYTF.

The chain couples TRBV5-6 to TRBJ2-7; no firm D call. Between the trimmed V and J ends, which lost 2 bases and 4 bases, there was a span of 22 bases. Per germline, CDR1 SGHDT and CDR2 YYEEEE. There are 17 residues in the CDR3. CDR3 sequence reads: CASSFEPGPIPAYEQYF. In DNA, the CDR3 is TGTGCCAGCAGCTTTGAGCCGGGCCCCATCCCGGCGTACGAGCAGTACTTC.

This clone was found once. The gene calls are TRBV7-9 and TRBJ1-5; no clear D. This CDR3 is 15 amino acids long. Per the germline V gene, CDR1 is SEHNR and CDR2 is FQNEAQ (reference sequence). Between the trimmed V and J ends, which lost 6 bases and 3 bases, there was a span of 15 bases. The CDR3 protein is CASSPVGSSNQPQHF. The CDR3 DNA sequence: TGTGCCAGCAGTCCCGTCGGGTCGTCCAATCAGCCCCAGCATTTT. Together with reference TRBV7-9 and TRBJ1-5, the CDR3 gives the full variable domain: DTGVSQNPRHKITKRGQNVTFRCDPISEHNRLYWYRQTLGQGPEFLTYFQNEAQLEKSRLLSDRFSAERPKGSFSTLEIQRTEQGDSAMYLCASSPVGSSNQPQHFGDGTRLSIL.

This chain connects TRBV5-1 to TRBJ1-2; no definite D call. The V end lost 1 base, the J end lost 6 bases, and 16 bases lay between the germline ends. There are 15 residues in the CDR3. Germline CDR1 reads SGHRS; CDR2 reads YFSETQ. CDR3 coding DNA: TGCGCCAGCAGCTTGCTTCGAGGACTTATGGATGGCTACACCTTC. Translation gives CASSLLRGLMDGYTF.

The chain has TRBV5-1 and TRBJ2-1; 8 bases fit TRBD2. The CDR3 is 14 amino acids. Per germline, CDR1 SGHRS and CDR2 YFSETQ. With 2 bases clipped from V and 6 bases from J, the junction kept 4 bases outside the gene matches. Here the CDR3 reads CASSFSGNPNEQFF. CDR3 in DNA: TGCGCCAGCAGCTTTAGCGGGAACCCCAATGAGCAGTTCTTC.

The rearrangement links TRBV14 to TRBJ1-1; 7 bases align to TRBD1. V gave up 4 bases and J gave up 0 bases; unmatched junction bases: 11. The CDR3 covers 17 residues. Germline values: CDR1 SGHDN, CDR2 FVKESK. CDR3 sequence (DNA): TGTGCCAGCAGCCTCCTCTCAGGGGGGCGCCTGAACACTGAAGCTTTCTTT. Its translation is CASSLLSGGRLNTEAFF.

This chain connects TRBV4-2 to TRBJ1-1; D unresolved. Germline loops: CDR1 LGHNA, CDR2 YNFKEQ. Between the trimmed V and J ends, which lost 0 bases and 3 bases, there was a span of 14 bases. The CDR3 length is 16 residues. The CDR3 DNA reads as TGTGCCAGCAGCCAAGATCTCGGGCGTGGGGACACTGAAGCTTTCTTT. This encodes CASSQDLGRGDTEAFF.

This sequence joins TRBV6-1 and TRBJ2-1; a weak D match, TRBD1 (7 bases). The V end was cut by 7 bases, the J end by 5 bases, with 12 bases between. The CDR3 loop spans 13 amino acids. Germline lookup yields CDR1 MNHNS and CDR2 SASEGT. CDR3 bases: TGTGCCAGCATCAGGGGGGTCGACAATGAGCAGTTCTTC. It encodes CASIRGVDNEQFF.

The genes are TRBV7-2 and TRBJ2-7; D call uncertain. This CDR3 spans 14 amino acids. CDR1 is SGHTA and CDR2 is FQGNSA in the germline V gene. Trimming pared 2 bases from V and 1 base from J, leaving 9 bases between. The CDR3 region is CASSLRRESYEQYF. As DNA, the CDR3 is TGTGCCAGCAGCTTAAGGAGAGAGTCCTACGAGCAGTACTTC.

This clone has only a few counts. The J gene is TRBJ2-4, the V gene TRBV5-1, with TRBD1 as a possible D gene (6 bases). This CDR3 has 14 residues. Per germline, CDR1 SGHRS and CDR2 YFSETQ. V was cut by 3 bases and J by 7 bases, with 14 bases left in between. DNA of the CDR3: TGCGCCAGCAGCTCGGGGCAGGGGTGGAACATTCAGTACTTC. Translating it yields CASSSGQGWNIQYF.

The rearrangement joins TRBV18 to TRBJ1-1; 7 bases agree with TRBD1. V lost 0 bases to trimming and J lost 7 bases; unmatched junction nucleotides: 8. Germline V gives CDR1 KGHSH, CDR2 LQKENI. The CDR3 runs 15 residues. The CDR3, as DNA: TGTGCCAGCTCACCACCATCGGCAGGGGGACTTGAAGCTTTCTTT. This sequence encodes CASSPPSAGGLEAFF.

Written as DNA, the CDR3 is TGTGCCAGCAGCTTAAGTCTCTACAATGAGCAGTTCTTC. It specifies CASSLSLYNEQFF. This chain links TRBV7-3 with TRBJ2-1; no reliable D call. The germline V gene has CDR1 SGHTA and CDR2 FQGTGA. V shed 1 base and J shed 3 bases, with 4 bases lying between them. CDR3 size: 13 residues.

V and J are TRBV10-2 and TRBJ1-1, with unresolved D. From germline, CDR1 is WSHSY and CDR2 SAAADI. V dropped 4 bases and J dropped 5 bases, with 2 bases sitting between them. The CDR3 spans 10 residues. Here the CDR3 reads CASSGTEAFF. The CDR3 nucleotides read TGCGCCAGCAGTGGGACTGAAGCTTTCTTT.

In its sample, this clone was seen a few times. J is TRBJ1-5 and V is TRBV5-1; possibly TRBD1 for D (6 bases). The CDR3 contains 15 residues. Trimming stripped 4 bases from V and 4 bases from J, with 15 bases between. Germline CDR1 is SGHRS and CDR2 is YFSETQ. The CDR3 loop reads CASSHLGGWNQPQHF. Written as DNA, the CDR3 is TGCGCCAGCAGCCACTTAGGGGGATGGAATCAGCCCCAGCATTTT.